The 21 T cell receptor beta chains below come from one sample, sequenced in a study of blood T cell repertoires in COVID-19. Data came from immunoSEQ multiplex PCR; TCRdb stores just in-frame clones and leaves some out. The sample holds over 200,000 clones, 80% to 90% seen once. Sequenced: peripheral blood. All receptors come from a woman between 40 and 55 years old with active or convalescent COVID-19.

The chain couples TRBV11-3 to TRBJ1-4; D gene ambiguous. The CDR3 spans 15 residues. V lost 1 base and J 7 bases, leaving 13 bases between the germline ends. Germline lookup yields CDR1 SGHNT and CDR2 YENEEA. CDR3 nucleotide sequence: TGTGCCAGCAGCTTAGGGATCATCAGCGGTGAAAAACTGTTTTTT. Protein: CASSLGIISGEKLFF.

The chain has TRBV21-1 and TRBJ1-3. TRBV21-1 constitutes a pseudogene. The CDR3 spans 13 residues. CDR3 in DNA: TGTGCCAGCAGCAGAGGGGGGGCATACACCATATATTTT. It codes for CASSRGGAYTIYF.

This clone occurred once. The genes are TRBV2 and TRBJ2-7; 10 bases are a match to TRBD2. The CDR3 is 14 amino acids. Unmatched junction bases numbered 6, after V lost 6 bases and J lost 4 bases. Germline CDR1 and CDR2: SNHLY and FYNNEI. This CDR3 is CASSSGTSAYEQYF. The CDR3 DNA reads TGTGCCAGCAGCTCCGGGACTAGCGCTTACGAGCAGTACTTC. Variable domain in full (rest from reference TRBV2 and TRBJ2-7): EPEVTQTPSHQVTQMGQEVILRCVPISNHLYFYWYRQILGQKVEFLVSFYNNEISEKSEIFDDQFSVERPDGSNFTLKIRSTKLEDSAMYFCASSSGTSAYEQYFGPGTRLTVT.

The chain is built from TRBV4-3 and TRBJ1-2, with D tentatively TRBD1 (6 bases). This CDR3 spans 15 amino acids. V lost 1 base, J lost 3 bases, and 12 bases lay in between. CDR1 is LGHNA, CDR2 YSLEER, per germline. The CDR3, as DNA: TGCGCCAGCAGCCAAGGGGGGGGCATTGACTATGGCTACACCTTC. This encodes CASSQGGGIDYGYTF.

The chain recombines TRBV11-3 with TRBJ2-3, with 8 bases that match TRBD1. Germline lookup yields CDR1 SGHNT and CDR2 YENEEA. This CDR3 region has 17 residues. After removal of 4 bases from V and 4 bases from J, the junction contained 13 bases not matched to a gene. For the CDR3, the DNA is TGTGCCAGCAGCTCAATCTGGGGCAGGGGGCGCGCAGATACGCAGTATTTT. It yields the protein CASSSIWGRGRADTQYF.

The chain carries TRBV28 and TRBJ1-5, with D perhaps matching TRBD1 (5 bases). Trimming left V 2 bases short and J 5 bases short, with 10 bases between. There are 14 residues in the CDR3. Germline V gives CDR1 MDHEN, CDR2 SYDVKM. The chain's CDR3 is CASSLRRGDQPQHF. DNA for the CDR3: TGTGCCAGCAGTTTAAGGAGGGGAGATCAGCCCCAGCATTTT.

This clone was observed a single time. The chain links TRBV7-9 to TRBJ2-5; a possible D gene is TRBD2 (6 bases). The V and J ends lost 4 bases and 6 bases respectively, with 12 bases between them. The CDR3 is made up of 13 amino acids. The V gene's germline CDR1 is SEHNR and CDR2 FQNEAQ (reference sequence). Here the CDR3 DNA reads TGTGCCAGCAGCTCGGAGGGGAGCCAGACCCAGTACTTC. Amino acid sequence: CASSSEGSQTQYF. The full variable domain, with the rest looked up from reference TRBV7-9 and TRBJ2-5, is DTGVSQNPRHKITKRGQNVTFRCDPISEHNRLYWYRQTLGQGPEFLTYFQNEAQLEKSRLLSDRFSAERPKGSFSTLEIQRTEQGDSAMYLCASSSEGSQTQYFGPGTRLLVL.

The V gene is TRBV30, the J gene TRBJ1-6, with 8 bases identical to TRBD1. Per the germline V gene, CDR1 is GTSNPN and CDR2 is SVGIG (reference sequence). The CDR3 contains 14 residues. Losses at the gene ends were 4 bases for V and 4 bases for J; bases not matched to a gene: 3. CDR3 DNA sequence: TGTGCCTGGACGTGGACAGGGTATAATTCACCCCTCCACTTT. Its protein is CAWTWTGYNSPLHF.

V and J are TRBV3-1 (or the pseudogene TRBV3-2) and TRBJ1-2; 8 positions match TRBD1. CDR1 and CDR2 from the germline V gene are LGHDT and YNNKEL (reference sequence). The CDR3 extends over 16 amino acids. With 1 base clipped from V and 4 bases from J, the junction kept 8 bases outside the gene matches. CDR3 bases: TGTGCCAGCAGCCAAGCGTCGGGACAGGTCCTCTATGGCTACACCTTC. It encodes CASSQASGQVLYGYTF.

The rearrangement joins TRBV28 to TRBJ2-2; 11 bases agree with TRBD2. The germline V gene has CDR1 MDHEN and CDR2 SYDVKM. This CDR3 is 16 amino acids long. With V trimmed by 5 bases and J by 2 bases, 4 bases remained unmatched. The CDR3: CASSPGLAANTGELFF. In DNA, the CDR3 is TGTGCCAGCAGTCCGGGACTAGCGGCAAACACCGGGGAGCTGTTTTTT.

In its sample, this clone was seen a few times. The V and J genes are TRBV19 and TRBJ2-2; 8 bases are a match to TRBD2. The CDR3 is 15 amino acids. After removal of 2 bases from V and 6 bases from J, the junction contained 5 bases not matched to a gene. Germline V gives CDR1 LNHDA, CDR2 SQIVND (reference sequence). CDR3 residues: CASSITGLASGELFF. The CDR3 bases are TGTGCCAGTAGTATAACAGGACTAGCCTCCGGGGAGCTGTTTTTT.

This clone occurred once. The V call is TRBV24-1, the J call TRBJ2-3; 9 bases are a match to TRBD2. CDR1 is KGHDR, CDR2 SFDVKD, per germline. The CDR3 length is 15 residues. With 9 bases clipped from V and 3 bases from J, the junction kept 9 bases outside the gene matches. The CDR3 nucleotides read TGTGCCACCGGTCGCGGGGGGGCTGGGACAGATACGCAGTATTTT. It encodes CATGRGGAGTDTQYF.

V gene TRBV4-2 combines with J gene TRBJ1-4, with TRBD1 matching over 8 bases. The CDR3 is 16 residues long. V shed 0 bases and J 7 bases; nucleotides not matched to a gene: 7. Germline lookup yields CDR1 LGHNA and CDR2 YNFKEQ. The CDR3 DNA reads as TGTGCCAGCAGCCAAGAACGGACAGGGCGAGCTGAAAAACTGTTTTTT. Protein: CASSQERTGRAEKLFF.

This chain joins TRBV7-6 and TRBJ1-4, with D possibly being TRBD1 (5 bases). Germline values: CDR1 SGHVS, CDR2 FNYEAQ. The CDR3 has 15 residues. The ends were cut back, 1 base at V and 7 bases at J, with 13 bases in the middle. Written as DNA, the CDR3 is TGTGCCAGCAGCTTAGGGGGCGGAACAACTGAAAAACTGTTTTTT. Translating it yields CASSLGGGTTEKLFF.

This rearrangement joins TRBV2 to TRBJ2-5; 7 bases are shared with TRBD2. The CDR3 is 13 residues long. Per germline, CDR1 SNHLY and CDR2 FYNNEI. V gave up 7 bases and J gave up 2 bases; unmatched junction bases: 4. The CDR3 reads CASIVGGQETQYF. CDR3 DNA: TGTGCCAGCATAGTCGGGGGGCAAGAGACCCAGTACTTC.

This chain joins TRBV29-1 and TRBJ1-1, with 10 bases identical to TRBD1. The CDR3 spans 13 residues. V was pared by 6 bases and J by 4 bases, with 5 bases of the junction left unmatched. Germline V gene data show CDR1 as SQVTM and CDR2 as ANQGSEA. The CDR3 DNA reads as TGCAGCGTCCTCCGGGACAGGGGCACTGAAGCTTTCTTT. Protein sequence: CSVLRDRGTEAFF.

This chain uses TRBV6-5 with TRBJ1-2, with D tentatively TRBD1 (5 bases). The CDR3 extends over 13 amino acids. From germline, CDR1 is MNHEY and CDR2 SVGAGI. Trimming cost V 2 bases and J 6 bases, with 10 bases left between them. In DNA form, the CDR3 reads TGTGCCAGCAGTTACGGGGGGTCGGATGGCTACACCTTC. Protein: CASSYGGSDGYTF.

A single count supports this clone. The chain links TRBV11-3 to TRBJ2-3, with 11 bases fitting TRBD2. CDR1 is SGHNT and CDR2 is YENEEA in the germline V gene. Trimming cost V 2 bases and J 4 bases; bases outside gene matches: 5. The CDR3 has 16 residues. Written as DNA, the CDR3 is TGTGCCAGCAGCTTACGACCGGGACTAGCGGCAGATACGCAGTATTTT. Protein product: CASSLRPGLAADTQYF.

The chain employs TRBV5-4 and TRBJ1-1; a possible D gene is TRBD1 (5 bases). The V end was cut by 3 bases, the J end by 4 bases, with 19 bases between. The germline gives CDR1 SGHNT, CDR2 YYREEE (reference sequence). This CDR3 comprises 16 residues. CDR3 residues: CASSWGEGGITTEAFF. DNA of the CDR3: TGTGCCAGCAGCTGGGGGGAGGGAGGGATTACCACTGAAGCTTTCTTT.

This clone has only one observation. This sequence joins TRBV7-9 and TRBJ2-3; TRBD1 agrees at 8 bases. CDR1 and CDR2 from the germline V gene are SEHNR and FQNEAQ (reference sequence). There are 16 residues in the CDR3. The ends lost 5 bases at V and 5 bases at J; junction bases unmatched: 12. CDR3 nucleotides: TGTGCCAGCAGCGAGAAAGTAGGAGGGACAGGAGATACGCAGTATTTT. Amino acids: CASSEKVGGTGDTQYF.

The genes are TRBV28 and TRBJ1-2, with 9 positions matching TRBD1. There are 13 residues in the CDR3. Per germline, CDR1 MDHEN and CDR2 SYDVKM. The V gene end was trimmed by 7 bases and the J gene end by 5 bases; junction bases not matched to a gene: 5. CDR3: CASTGTGSYGYTF. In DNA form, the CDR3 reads TGTGCCAGCACCGGGACAGGGTCTTATGGCTACACCTTC.